The sequence of this T cell receptor beta chain was determined in a study of blood T cell repertoires in COVID-19. Overall study context: Acute and convalescent COVID-19 specimens originated in the United States, Italy and Spain. The cDNA or gDNA used as material had been derived from T cells, B-cell-depleted T cells, or PBMCs.

From germline, CDR1 is MNHNY and CDR2 SVGAGI (reference sequence). The V and J ends lost 3 bases and 7 bases respectively, with 15 bases between them. The CDR3 length is 15 residues. As handled by the study authors: Researchers report that nucleated cell counts were estimated from reference gene primer amplification. Here immunoSEQ multiplex PCR was the method, and the copy in TCRdb shows in-frame clones only, minus some. V, J and clone size were drawn from that table, and D and trimming were deduced from the DNA. The sample comprises approximately 120,000 clones, 70% to 75% of which are singletons, and 6% rests with the top ten. Recruited during active infection, patients (from Seattle) were subsequently followed longitudinally.

V usage is TRBV6-6 and J usage is TRBJ2-2, with a tentative D call TRBD2 (7 bases). The TCR comes from an elderly man with COVID-19, enrolled during active disease. Sequencing was done on a sample of peripheral blood. The CDR3 spells CASSYTQGGGGELFF. DNA of the CDR3: TGTGCCAGCAGTTATACGCAGGGAGGGGGCGGGGAGCTGTTTTTT.